This T cell receptor (beta chain) came from a study of T cell responses to AZD1222 COVID-19 vaccine. Findings and limits, study-wide: Of the AZD1222 recipients, only 5 to 7 were seropositive at baseline. Vaccine-associated CD4 TCRs ranged over spike, dominating at 160-218 and 743-854. A reported finding is that nearly half of spike-specific TCRs target unmutated variant regions. Clonal diversity may have been underestimated in mostly white British donors.

A note on this clone: Its antigen is undetermined.

The V and J ends lost 6 bases and 8 bases, in that order; junction bases with no gene match: 3. The germline CDR1 and CDR2 sequences are WSHSY and SAAADI. The CDR3 is made up of 14 amino acids. Produced via immunoSEQ multiplex PCR; TCRdb's table is partial and in-frame only. The repertoire has some 20,000 clones, 80% to 85% of them found once; the top ten carry about 16%. The input for sequencing was peripheral blood, taken 28 days after the second AZD1222 dose. The TCR was taken from an adult who received the AZD1222 COVID-19 vaccine. The chain carries TRBV10-2 and TRBJ2-2; TRBD2 aligns across 13 bases. The DNA of the CDR3 is TGCGCCAGCAGGATGGGACTAGCGGGAGGGGAGCTGTTTTTT. Protein product: CASRMGLAGGELFF.